This is a list of T cell receptor beta chains from one sample in a study of beta chain features in type 1 diabetes. This table comes from immunoSEQ multiplex PCR, and its TCRdb copy is limited to in-frame clones, with some not included. The table has hundreds of thousands of clones, approximately 10% seen once; the top ten hold around 0.015%. Sequenced sample: naive CD4+ T cells from blood. Source of these receptors: a woman aged 25 to 39 in good health. Each CDR3 is given without its conserved first and last residue.

>TRBV29-1|TRBJ2-3
SVYSGTDTQY
>TRBV5-4|TRBJ2-7
ASSQTGGSSYEQY
>TRBV11-2|TRBJ2-5
ASSLASGRARSETQY
>TRBV7-9|TRBJ2-5
ASSLGAGQETQY
>TRBV5-4|TRBJ2-5
ASSPPGTSGHGETQY
>TRBV7-9|TRBJ1-5
ASSPVYGTRDSQPQH
>TRBV25-1|TRBJ2-7
ASSPVDRDSYEQY
>TRBV30|TRBJ1-5
AWSRQGNQPQH
>TRBV28|TRBJ2-7
ASSFSVSSYEQY
>TRBV7-9|TRBJ1-5
ASSSSGTGDRPQH
>TRBV9|TRBJ2-2
ASSVGGGANTGELF
>TRBV5-1|TRBJ1-1
ASQPGGTNTEAF
>TRBV19|TRBJ2-1
ASSTGTSGKNEQF
>TRBV19|TRBJ1-1
ASKSRGNTEAF
>TRBV28|TRBJ1-1
AITSDTSTEAF
>TRBV29-1|TRBJ1-2
SAESMGTSGYGYT
>TRBV10-3|TRBJ2-2
AISRLAGASNTGELF
>TRBV6-5|TRBJ2-3
ASSKSGSGDTQY
>TRBV30|TRBJ1-2
AWHLQDTRGYT
>TRBV29-1|TRBJ2-5
SVRRDRQETQY